The TCR beta chain described here comes from a study of identifying expanded T cells in peripheral blood. Overall study results and limits: Differentially abundant clones: about 1.2 between replicates, 15 to 17 at around 2 weeks, around 19 at four.

There are 13 residues in the CDR3. Germline CDR1 is WNHNN and CDR2 is SYGVQD (reference sequence). J was trimmed by 6 bases and V by 5 bases; bases with no gene match: 6. The count of this clone is one. What it recognizes is unknown. Some clones are missing from TCRdb's copy, which holds only in-frame ones; the method was immunoSEQ multiplex PCR. This table holds around 100,000 clones, over 70% found once. Sequencing input: blood. The clonotype was recovered from a person aged 18 to 70 in good health. This rearrangement joins TRBV10-1 to TRBJ1-1; 7 nucleotides match TRBD1. The CDR3 region has the DNA TGCGCCAGCAGTCGGGGCAGGGGGGCTGAAGCTTTCTTT. It yields the protein CASSRGRGAEAFF.